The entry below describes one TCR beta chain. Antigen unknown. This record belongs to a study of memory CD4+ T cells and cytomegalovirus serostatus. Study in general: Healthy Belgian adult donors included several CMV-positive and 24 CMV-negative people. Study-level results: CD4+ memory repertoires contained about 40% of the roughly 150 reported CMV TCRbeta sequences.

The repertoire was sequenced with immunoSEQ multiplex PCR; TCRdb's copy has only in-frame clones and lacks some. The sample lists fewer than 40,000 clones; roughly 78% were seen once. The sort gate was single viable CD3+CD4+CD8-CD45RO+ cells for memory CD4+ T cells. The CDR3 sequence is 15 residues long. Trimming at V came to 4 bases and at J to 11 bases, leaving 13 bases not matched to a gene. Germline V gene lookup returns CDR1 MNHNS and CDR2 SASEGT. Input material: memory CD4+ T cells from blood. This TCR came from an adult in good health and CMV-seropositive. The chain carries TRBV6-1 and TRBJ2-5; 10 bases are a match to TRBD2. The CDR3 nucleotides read TGTGCCAGCAGTGTTTCCGGACTAGCGGCTAAGGAGCAGTACTTC. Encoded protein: CASSVSGLAAKEQYF.